This TCR beta chain was profiled in a study of T cells after yellow fever vaccination. Study overall: Any fraction with a low cell number was prepared using SMART-Seq v4 Ultra Low Input.

Study conclusions and caveats: Overlap between CD4 and CD8 compartments was detected for a small share of clonotypes. In post-booster samples, most primary-vaccination clones reappeared (96% CD4, 88% CD8).

This clonotype has a handful of counts. Its antigen is unidentified. The CDR3 totals 16 residues. V shed 1 base and J shed 6 bases, with 16 bases lying between them. Germline assignment: CDR1 SGHAT and CDR2 FQNNGV. 5'RACE template switching added a universal primer site and UMIs to TCR cDNA. Via MiXCR, TCRdb re-called the 5' RACE reads, giving one row per CDR3 protein. This sample carries nearly 300,000 distinct CDR3 sequences, approximately 8% of them seen once, and the ten largest clones take over 3%. The TCR sequence derives from a man younger than 30 who received the YFV17D yellow fever vaccine. The chain employs TRBV11-2 and TRBJ1-5, with D perhaps matching TRBD1 (6 bases). The input for sequencing was CD4+ T cells sorted from PBMCs, taken 5 days after the yellow fever booster vaccination. CDR3 nucleotides: TGTGCCAGCAGCTTAGGGAGTTTCGGGGGCCCTCAGCCCCAGCATTTT. Protein sequence: CASSLGSFGGPQPQHF.